This TCR beta chain was identified in a study of blood T cell repertoires in COVID-19. The overall study: Collection of acute and convalescent COVID-19 samples took place in the United States, Italy and Spain. From T cells, B-cell-depleted T cells, or PBMCs came the material, which was cDNA or gDNA.

V shed 1 base, J shed 6 bases, and the junction held 3 bases outside the gene matches. The CDR3 is made up of 14 amino acids. Germline CDR1 reads LGHDT; CDR2 reads YNNKEL (reference sequence). The protocol was immunoSEQ multiplex PCR, while the TCRdb copy is restricted to in-frame clones and leaves out a portion. The table includes some 190,000 clones, approximately 85% detected once. The rearrangement joins TRBV3-1 (or the pseudogene TRBV3-2) to TRBJ2-1, with TRBD2 matching 7 bases. Input material: peripheral blood. The TCR comes from an older woman with acute or convalescent COVID-19. The CDR3 region has the DNA TGTGCCAGCAGCCAAGCGGGAGGTATCAATGAGCAGTTCTTC. Its translation is CASSQAGGINEQFF.